This TCR beta chain emerged from a study of blood T cell repertoires in COVID-19. Study background: Acute and convalescent COVID-19 samples came from the United States, Italy and Spain. PBMCs, B-cell-depleted T cells, or T cells were the source of the cDNA or gDNA that made up the material.

Original data processing: Estimation of nucleated cell counts was performed using reference gene primer amplification. Generated by immunoSEQ multiplex PCR, the TCRdb table keeps only in-frame clones and is missing some. The V and J calls and clone size were taken over from that table, and D and trimming were inferred from the DNA. The repertoire has about 77,000 clones, around 90% of them found once; the top ten carry approximately 15%. The CDR3 loop spans 17 amino acids. Germline V gene sequence: CDR1 MGHRA, CDR2 YSYEKL. The V gene lost 4 bases and the J gene lost 4 bases, with 22 bases spanning the gap.

The sequence was obtained from a woman of 80 years or more with active or convalescent COVID-19. The sequenced material came from peripheral blood. The chain uses TRBV4-1 and TRBJ1-1, with a weak D call TRBD1 (5 bases). CDR3 sequence (DNA): TGCGCCAGCAGCCTGACGGGACTCCTAAGGGAGGCCACTGAAGCTTTCTTT. This encodes CASSLTGLLREATEAFF.